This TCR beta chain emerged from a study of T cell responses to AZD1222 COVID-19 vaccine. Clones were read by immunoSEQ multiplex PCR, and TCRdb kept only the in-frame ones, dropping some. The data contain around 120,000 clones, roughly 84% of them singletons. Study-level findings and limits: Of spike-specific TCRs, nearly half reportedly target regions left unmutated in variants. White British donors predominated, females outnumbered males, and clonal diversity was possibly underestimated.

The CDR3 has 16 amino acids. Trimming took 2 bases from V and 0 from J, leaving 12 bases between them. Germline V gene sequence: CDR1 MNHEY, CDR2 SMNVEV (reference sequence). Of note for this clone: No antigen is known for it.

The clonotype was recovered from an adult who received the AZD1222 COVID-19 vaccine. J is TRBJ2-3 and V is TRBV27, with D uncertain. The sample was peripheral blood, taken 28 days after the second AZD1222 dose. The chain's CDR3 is CASSLNVAASTDTQYF. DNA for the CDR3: TGTGCCAGCAGTTTAAACGTGGCGGCTAGCACAGATACGCAGTATTTT.